This T cell receptor beta chain was sequenced during a study of post-analysis software for immune sequencing data. Study results and limitations: Strong co-clustering by F measure was seen for same-batch samples. Patients with multiple sclerosis recorded significantly lower normalized Chao1 diversity than controls, the study found.

Remarks on this clonotype: The antigen remains unidentified.

Researchers reported that TCR beta cDNA libraries carried unique molecular identifiers. The yield from about 1 to 10 million T cells was roughly 500,000 cDNA molecules in total. TCRdb reprocessed the PCR reads via MiXCR and lists one record per CDR3 protein. The data show hundreds of thousands of distinct CDR3 sequences, 55% to 60% seen once. Sequenced input: blood. The receptor was isolated from a girl aged 2 to 9 with multiple sclerosis.

CDR3 amino acids: CASSSSRREGDEQYF. The CDR3 nucleotides read TGTGCCAGCAGCTCCAGTCGAAGGGAGGGTGACGAGCAGTACTTC. This chain links TRBV7-6 with TRBJ2-1, with 7 bases fitting TRBD2. Near its end, the DNA agrees better with TRBJ2-7, so the J call may be wrong. The CDR3 runs 15 residues. CDR1 and CDR2 (germline): SGHVS, FNYEAQ.